Below are 7 T cell receptor beta chains sequenced from a single sample in a study of OX40 agonist ivuxolimab in advanced cancers. Produced via immunoSEQ multiplex PCR; TCRdb's table is partial and in-frame only. The sample holds about 40,000 clones, roughly 81% seen once. Sequencing used CD4+ or CD8+ T cells sorted from blood, obtained in a trial of the OX40 agonist ivuxolimab. The receptors shown here come from an adult with an advanced solid tumor such as melanoma, head and neck, liver or kidney cancer.

This clone showed up just once. The chain recombines TRBV21-1 with TRBJ2-7. TRBV21-1 is deemed a pseudogene. The CDR3 is 14 residues long. CDR3 DNA sequence: TGTGCCAGCAGCAAAGGGAACGGCAGATACGAGCAGTACTTC. This encodes CASSKGNGRYEQYF.

The chain links TRBV7-8 to TRBJ1-1; 11 bases fit TRBD1. CDR3 length: 16 amino acids. Germline CDR1 is SGHVS and CDR2 is FQNEAQ. The J segment lost 4 bases and the V segment lost 4 bases, leaving 8 bases of the junction unmatched. Here the CDR3 DNA reads TGTGCCAGCAGCTCGTTAACGGGACAGGGGGGCACTGAAGCTTTCTTT. This sequence encodes CASSSLTGQGGTEAFF.

The V and J genes are TRBV7-3 and TRBJ1-5; no definite D call. CDR3 length: 17 amino acids. The V gene lost 1 base and the J gene lost 0 bases, with 13 bases spanning the gap. Germline CDR1 is SGHTA and CDR2 is FQGTGA. The CDR3 here is CASSLSGRQYSNQPQHF. In DNA form, the CDR3 reads TGTGCCAGCAGCTTAAGCGGCCGGCAGTATAGCAATCAGCCCCAGCATTTT.

This rearrangement joins TRBV2 to TRBJ2-7, with 9 bases lining up with TRBD1. V trimming: 4 bases; J trimming: 5 bases; junction bases outside the gene matches: 3. CDR1 is SNHLY, CDR2 FYNNEI, per germline. CDR3 length equals 13 residues. CDR3 protein: CASSGTGVDEQYF. The CDR3 DNA reads as TGTGCCAGCAGTGGGACAGGGGTCGACGAGCAGTACTTC. The full variable domain, completed using reference TRBV2 and TRBJ2-7, is EPEVTQTPSHQVTQMGQEVILRCVPISNHLYFYWYRQILGQKVEFLVSFYNNEISEKSEIFDDQFSVERPDGSNFTLKIRSTKLEDSAMYFCASSGTGVDEQYFGPGTRLTVT.

The chain links TRBV4-1 to TRBJ1-4; 8 nucleotides match TRBD1. With 4 bases clipped from V and 7 bases from J, the junction kept 11 bases outside the gene matches. The CDR3 consists of 16 residues. Germline-derived CDR1 and CDR2 are MGHRA and YSYEKL. The CDR3 loop is CASSLVLRTGTEKLFF. Written as DNA, the CDR3 is TGCGCCAGCAGCCTAGTCCTGAGGACAGGGACTGAAAAACTGTTTTTT.

The chain carries TRBV9 and TRBJ2-5; D is uncertain. This CDR3 has 15 amino acids. V was clipped by 0 bases and J by 2 bases, with 11 bases between them. Germline CDR1 and CDR2: SGDLS and YYNGEE. DNA of the CDR3: TGTGCCAGCAGCGTAGAGGACGTAGAGCAAGAGACCCAGTACTTC. The encoded protein is CASSVEDVEQETQYF.

V gene TRBV29-1 combines with J gene TRBJ2-1; D is perhaps TRBD2 (6 bases). Trimming cost V 2 bases and J 10 bases, with 15 bases left between them. Germline CDR1 reads SQVTM; CDR2 reads ANQGSEA. The CDR3 length is 13 residues. CDR3 amino acids: CSVEISRDSEQFF. CDR3 sequence (DNA): TGCAGCGTTGAAATCTCGCGGGATAGCGAGCAGTTCTTC.